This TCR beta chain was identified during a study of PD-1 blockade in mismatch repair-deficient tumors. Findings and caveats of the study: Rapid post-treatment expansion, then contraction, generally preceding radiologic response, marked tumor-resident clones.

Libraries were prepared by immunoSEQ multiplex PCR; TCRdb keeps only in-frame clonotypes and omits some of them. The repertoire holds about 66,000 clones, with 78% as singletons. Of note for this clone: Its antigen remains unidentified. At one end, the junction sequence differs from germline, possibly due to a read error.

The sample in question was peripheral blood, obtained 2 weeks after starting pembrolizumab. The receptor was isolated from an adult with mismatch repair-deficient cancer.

The CDR3 DNA sequence: TGTGCCAGCAGTCAAGGGGCCATTAGCAATCAGCCCCAGCATTTT. Its translation: CASSQGAISNQPQHF. The chain is built from TRBV4-2 and TRBJ1-5; weak D call: TRBD1 (5 bases). The CDR3 spans 15 residues. In germline, CDR1 is LGHNA, CDR2 YNFKEQ.